This entry concerns a single T cell receptor beta chain. Its antigen is still unknown. The record originates from a study of cytomegalovirus exposure and HLA in healthy donors. Use of 60 Vbeta and 13 Jbeta primers characterized the PCR. Per the authors' pipeline: Later reanalysis found 75 million to 100 million unique TCR beta chains, around 9.9 million of them shared. Sequenced by immunoSEQ multiplex PCR; TCRdb stores in-frame clones only, minus some. V and J calls and clone size are copied from that table; D and trimming were computed from the DNA. Of 150,000 to 200,000 clones in the sample, roughly 88% were seen once. Study-level points and caveats: After further analysis at a later stage, roughly 16,000 TCR beta sequences were associated with HLA alleles at 0.05 false discovery rate. One cluster of highly shared sequence variants probably arose as a sequencing artifact.

CDR3 size: 14 residues. The V end was cut by 4 bases, the J end by 10 bases, with 15 bases between. Germline V CDR1 and CDR2: SGHRS, YFSETQ. This receptor was taken from a man aged 45 to 65 in good health and CMV-seropositive. J is TRBJ1-6 and V is TRBV5-1; D is undetermined. The sample consisted of PBMCs. CDR3 in amino acids: CASSLRREKSPLHF. The DNA of the CDR3 is TGCGCCAGCAGCCTCAGGAGGGAAAAATCACCCCTCCACTTT.